This T cell receptor beta chain was captured in a study of PD-1 blockade in mismatch repair-deficient tumors. Trimming removed 2 bases at V and 12 bases at J, with 16 bases between. The CDR3 has 13 amino acids. Germline assignment: CDR1 MGHDK and CDR2 SYGVNS. Profiling relied on immunoSEQ multiplex PCR, and the TCRdb table lists in-frame clones only, not all of them. The table includes approximately 100,000 clones, 82% detected once. This clone turned up a few times. The chain recombines TRBV25-1 with TRBJ2-5; either TRBD1 or TRBD2 may fit D (5 bases each). The specimen was peripheral blood, collected approximately 8 months after starting pembrolizumab. The receptor's source is an adult with mismatch repair-deficient cancer. For the CDR3, the DNA is TGTGCCAGCAGTGAAAGGGGAGCCCATGGGGAGTACTTC. Translated: CASSERGAHGEYF.